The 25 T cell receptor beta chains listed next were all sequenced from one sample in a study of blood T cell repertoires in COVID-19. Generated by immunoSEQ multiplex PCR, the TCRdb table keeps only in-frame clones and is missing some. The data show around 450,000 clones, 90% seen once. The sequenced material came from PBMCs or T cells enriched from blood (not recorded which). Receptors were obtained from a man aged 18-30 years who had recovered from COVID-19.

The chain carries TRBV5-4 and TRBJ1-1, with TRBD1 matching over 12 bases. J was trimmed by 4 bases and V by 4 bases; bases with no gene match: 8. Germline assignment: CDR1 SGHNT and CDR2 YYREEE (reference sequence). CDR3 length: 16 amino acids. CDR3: CASSTGQGAGGTEAFF. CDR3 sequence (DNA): TGTGCCAGCAGCACGGGACAGGGGGCGGGGGGCACTGAAGCTTTCTTT.

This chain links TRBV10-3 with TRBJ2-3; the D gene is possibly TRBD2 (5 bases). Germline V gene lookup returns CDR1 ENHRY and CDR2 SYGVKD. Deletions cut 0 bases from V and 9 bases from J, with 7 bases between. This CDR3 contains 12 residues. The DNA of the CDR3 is TGTGCCATCAGTGAGTCTACGGGGACGCAGTATTTT. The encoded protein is CAISESTGTQYF.

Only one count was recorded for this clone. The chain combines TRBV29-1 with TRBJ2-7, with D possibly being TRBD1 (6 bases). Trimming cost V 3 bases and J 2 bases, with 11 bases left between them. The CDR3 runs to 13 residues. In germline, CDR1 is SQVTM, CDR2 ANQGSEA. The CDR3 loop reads CSVEAQGTYEQYF. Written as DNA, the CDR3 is TGCAGCGTTGAGGCACAGGGAACCTACGAGCAGTACTTC.

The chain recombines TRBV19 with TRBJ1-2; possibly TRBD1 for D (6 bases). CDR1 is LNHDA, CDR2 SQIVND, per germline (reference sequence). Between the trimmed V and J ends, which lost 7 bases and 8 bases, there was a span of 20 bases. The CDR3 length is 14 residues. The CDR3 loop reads CASTTGWGTQGYTF. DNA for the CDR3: TGTGCCAGTACCACGGGGTGGGGGACACAGGGCTACACCTTC.

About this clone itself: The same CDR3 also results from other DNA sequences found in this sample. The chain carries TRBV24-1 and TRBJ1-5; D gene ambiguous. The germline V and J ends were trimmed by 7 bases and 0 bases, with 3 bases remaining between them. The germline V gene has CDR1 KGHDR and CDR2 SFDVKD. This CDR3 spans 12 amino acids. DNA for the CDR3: TGTGCCACCAGCCTTAGCAATCAGCCCCAGCATTTT. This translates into CATSLSNQPQHF.

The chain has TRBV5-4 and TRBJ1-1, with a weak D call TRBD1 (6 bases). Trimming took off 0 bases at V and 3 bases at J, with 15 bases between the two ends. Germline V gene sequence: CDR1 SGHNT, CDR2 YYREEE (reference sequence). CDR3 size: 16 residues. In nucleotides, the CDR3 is TGTGCCAGCAGCTTGGAGTTACAGGGTTTGGACACTGAAGCTTTCTTT. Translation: CASSLELQGLDTEAFF.

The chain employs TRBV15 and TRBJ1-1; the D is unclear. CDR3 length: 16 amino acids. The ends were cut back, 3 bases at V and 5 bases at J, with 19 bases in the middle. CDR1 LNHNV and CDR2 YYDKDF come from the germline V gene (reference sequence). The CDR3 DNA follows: TGTGCCACCAGCAGCCCGCTAAGTGGAGGACGGACTGAAGCTTTCTTT. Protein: CATSSPLSGGRTEAFF.

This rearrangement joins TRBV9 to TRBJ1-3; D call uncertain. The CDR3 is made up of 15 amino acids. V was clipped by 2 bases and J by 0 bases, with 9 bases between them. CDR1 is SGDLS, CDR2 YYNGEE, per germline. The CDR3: CASSVGELSGNTIYF. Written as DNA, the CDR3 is TGTGCCAGCAGCGTGGGAGAGCTCTCTGGAAACACCATATATTTT.

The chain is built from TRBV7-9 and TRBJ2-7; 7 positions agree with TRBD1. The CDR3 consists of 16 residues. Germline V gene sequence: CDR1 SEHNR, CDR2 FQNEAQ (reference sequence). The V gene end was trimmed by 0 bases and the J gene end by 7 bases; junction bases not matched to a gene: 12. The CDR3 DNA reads TGTGCCAGCAGCTTAGCCCATCCCGGGACAGTGGGGGAGCAGTACTTC. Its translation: CASSLAHPGTVGEQYF. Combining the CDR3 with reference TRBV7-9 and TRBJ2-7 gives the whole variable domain DTGVSQNPRHKITKRGQNVTFRCDPISEHNRLYWYRQTLGQGPEFLTYFQNEAQLEKSRLLSDRFSAERPKGSFSTLEIQRTEQGDSAMYLCASSLAHPGTVGEQYFGPGTRLTVT.

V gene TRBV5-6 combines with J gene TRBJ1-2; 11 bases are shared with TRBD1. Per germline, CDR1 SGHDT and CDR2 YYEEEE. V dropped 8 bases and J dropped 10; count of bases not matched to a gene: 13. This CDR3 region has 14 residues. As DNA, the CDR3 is TGTGCCAGTCAAGACGGACAGGGGGCGCCGGCCTACACCTTC. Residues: CASQDGQGAPAYTF. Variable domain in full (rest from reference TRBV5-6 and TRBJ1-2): DAGVTQSPTHLIKTRGQQVTLRCSPKSGHDTVSWYQQALGQGPQFIFQYYEEEERQRGNFPDRFSGHQFPNYSSELNVNALLLGDSALYLCASQDGQGAPAYTFGSGTRLTVV.

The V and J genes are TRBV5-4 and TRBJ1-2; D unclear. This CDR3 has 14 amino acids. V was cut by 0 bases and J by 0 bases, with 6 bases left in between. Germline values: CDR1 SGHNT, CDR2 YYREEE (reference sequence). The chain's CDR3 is CASSLANPNYGYTF. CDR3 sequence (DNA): TGTGCCAGCAGCTTGGCCAATCCTAACTATGGCTACACCTTC.

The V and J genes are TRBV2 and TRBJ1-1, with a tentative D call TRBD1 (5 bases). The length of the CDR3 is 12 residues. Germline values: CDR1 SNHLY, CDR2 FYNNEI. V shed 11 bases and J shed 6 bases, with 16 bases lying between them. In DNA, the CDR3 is TGTGCCGGGTTGAACTGGGACTCTGAAGCTTTCTTT. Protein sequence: CAGLNWDSEAFF.

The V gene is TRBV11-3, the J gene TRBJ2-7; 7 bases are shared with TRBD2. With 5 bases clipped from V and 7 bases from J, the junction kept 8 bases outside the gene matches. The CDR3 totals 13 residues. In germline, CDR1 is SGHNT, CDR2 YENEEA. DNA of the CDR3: TGTGCCAGCAGCCTGGATGGGGGGGTGGAGCAGTACTTC. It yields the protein CASSLDGGVEQYF.

The CDR3 coding sequence is TGTGCCAGCAGCCCATGGAGCGGGAGCAGTATTAACATTCAGTACTTC. The encoded protein is CASSPWSGSSINIQYF. The V call is TRBV7-9, the J call TRBJ2-4; 8 nucleotides match TRBD2. This CDR3 region has 16 residues. Trimming at V came to 5 bases and at J to 7 bases, leaving 13 bases not matched to a gene. Germline CDR1 SEHNR, CDR2 FQNEAQ (reference sequence).

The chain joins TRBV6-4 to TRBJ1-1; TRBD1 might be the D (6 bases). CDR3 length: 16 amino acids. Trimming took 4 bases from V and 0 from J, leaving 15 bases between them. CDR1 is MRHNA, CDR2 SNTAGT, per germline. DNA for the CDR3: TGTGCCAGCAGTGCCTCCTTCGACAGGATGAACACTGAAGCTTTCTTT. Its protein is CASSASFDRMNTEAFF.

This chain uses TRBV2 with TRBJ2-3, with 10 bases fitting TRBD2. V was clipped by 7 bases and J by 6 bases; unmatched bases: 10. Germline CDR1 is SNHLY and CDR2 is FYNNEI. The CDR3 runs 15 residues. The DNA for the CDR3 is TGTGCCAGCAAGAGGTCGGCTAGCGGGAGTGATACGCAGTATTTT. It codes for CASKRSASGSDTQYF.

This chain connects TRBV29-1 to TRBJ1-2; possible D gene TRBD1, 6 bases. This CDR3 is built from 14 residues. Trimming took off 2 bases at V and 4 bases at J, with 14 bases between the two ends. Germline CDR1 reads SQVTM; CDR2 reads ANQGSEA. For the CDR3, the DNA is TGCAGCGTTGAATCCCGTCCAGGGGCCTATGGCTACACCTTC. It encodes CSVESRPGAYGYTF.

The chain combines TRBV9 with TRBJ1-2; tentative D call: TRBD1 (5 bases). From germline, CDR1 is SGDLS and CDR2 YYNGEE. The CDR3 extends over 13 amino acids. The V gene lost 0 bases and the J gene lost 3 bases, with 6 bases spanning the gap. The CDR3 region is CASSVARDYGYTF. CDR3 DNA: TGTGCCAGCAGCGTAGCCAGGGACTATGGCTACACCTTC. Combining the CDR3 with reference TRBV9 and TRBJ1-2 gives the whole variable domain DSGVTQTPKHLITATGQRVTLRCSPRSGDLSVYWYQQSLDQGLQFLIQYYNGEERAKGNILERFSAQQFPDLHSELNLSSLELGDSALYFCASSVARDYGYTFGSGTRLTVV.

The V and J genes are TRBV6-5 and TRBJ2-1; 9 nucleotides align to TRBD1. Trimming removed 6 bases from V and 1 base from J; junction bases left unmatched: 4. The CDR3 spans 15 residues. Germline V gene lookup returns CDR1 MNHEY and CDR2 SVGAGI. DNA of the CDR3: TGTGCCAGCAGACTGGACAGGGGTTCCTACAATGAGCAGTTCTTC. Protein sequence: CASRLDRGSYNEQFF.

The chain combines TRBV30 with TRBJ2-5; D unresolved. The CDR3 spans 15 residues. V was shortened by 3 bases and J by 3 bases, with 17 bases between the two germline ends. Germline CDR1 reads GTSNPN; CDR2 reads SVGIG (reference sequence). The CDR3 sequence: CAWSSPLSPKETQYF. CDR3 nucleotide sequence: TGTGCCTGGAGCTCTCCCCTTAGCCCAAAAGAGACCCAGTACTTC.

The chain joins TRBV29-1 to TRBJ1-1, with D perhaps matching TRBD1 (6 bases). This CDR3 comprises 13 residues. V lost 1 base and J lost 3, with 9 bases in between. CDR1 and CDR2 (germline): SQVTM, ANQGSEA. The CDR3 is CSVEVRGDTEAFF. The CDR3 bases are TGCAGCGTTGAAGTCAGGGGAGACACTGAAGCTTTCTTT.

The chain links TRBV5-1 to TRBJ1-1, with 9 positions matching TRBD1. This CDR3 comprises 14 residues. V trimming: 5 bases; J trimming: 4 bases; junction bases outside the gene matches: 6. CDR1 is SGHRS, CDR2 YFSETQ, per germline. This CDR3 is CASSPGQGVTEAFF. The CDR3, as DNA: TGCGCCAGCAGTCCGGGACAGGGAGTCACTGAAGCTTTCTTT.

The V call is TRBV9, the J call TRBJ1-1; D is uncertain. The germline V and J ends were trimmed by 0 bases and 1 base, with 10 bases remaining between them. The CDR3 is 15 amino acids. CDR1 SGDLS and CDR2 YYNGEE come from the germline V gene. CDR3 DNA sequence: TGTGCCAGCAGCGTAGCCCCAGGATGGAACACTGAAGCTTTCTTT. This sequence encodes CASSVAPGWNTEAFF.

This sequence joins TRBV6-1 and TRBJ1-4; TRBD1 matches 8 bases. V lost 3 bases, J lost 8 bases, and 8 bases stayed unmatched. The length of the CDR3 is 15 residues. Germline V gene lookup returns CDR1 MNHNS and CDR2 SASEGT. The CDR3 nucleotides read TGTGCCAGCAGTGATCGGACAGGGTGGCGCGAAAAACTGTTTTTT. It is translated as CASSDRTGWREKLFF.

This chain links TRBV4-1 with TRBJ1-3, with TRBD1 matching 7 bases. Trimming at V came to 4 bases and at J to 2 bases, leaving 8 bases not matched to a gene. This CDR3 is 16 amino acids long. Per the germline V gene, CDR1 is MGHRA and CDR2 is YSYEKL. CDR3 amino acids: CASSLGTAKTGNTIYF. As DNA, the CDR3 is TGCGCCAGCAGCCTCGGGACAGCTAAGACTGGAAACACCATATATTTT.